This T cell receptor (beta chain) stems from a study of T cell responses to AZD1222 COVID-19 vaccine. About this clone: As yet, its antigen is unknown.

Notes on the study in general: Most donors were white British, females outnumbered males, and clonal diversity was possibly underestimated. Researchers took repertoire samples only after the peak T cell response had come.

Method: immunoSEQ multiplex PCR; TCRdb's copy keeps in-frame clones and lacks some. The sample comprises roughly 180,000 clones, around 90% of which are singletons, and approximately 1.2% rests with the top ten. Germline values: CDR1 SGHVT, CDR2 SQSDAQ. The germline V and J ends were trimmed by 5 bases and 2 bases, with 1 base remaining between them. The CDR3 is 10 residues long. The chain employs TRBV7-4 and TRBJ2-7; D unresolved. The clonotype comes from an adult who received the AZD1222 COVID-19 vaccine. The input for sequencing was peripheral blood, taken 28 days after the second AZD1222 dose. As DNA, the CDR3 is TGTGCCAGCAGCCCCTACGAGCAGTACTTC. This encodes CASSPYEQYF.